This TCR beta chain was sequenced for a study of type 1 regulatory T cells. Study-wide context: T-allo10 is a Tr1-enriched, alloantigen-specific CD4 T cell product made in vitro.

This clonotype was found once. What it recognizes is unknown. TCRdb analysed the reads with MiXCR anew, one entry per CDR3 protein. The sample gives about 74,000 distinct CDR3 sequences, roughly 60% of which show up once; 7.6% is in the top ten. The CDR3 contains 15 residues. Trimming shortened V by 4 bases and J by 2 bases, and 14 bases separated the two germline ends. Germline V gene data show CDR1 as SGHRS and CDR2 as YFSETQ. Graft donor-derived T-allo10 cells were described as host-alloantigen-specific, anergic, and alloantigen-specifically suppressive. This clonotype was sampled from a human donor in good health. The specimen was cultured T cells, either the whole culture or a sorted T cell fraction (not recorded which). Subset described: Tr1-enriched cell product generated in vitro against host alloantigens. The V call is TRBV5-1, the J call TRBJ2-3; D remains unclear. The CDR3 is CASSRASATTDTQYF. The CDR3 DNA sequence: TGCGCCAGCAGCCGGGCCAGCGCGACCACAGATACGCAGTATTTT.